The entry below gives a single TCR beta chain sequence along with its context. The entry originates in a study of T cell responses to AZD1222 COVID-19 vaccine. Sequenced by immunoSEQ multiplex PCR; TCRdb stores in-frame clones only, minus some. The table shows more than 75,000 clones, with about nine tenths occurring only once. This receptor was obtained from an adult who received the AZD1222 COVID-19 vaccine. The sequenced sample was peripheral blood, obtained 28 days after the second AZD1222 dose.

The CDR3 nucleotides read TGTGCCAGTAGTATTATAGCGGGGGACTCCTACGAGCAGTACTTC. Its translation is CASSIIAGDSYEQYF. This chain links TRBV19 with TRBJ2-7; 9 bases match TRBD2. The CDR3 contains 15 residues. CDR1 and CDR2 (germline): LNHDA, SQIVND (reference sequence). V trimming: 3 bases; J trimming: 0 bases; junction bases outside the gene matches: 3.